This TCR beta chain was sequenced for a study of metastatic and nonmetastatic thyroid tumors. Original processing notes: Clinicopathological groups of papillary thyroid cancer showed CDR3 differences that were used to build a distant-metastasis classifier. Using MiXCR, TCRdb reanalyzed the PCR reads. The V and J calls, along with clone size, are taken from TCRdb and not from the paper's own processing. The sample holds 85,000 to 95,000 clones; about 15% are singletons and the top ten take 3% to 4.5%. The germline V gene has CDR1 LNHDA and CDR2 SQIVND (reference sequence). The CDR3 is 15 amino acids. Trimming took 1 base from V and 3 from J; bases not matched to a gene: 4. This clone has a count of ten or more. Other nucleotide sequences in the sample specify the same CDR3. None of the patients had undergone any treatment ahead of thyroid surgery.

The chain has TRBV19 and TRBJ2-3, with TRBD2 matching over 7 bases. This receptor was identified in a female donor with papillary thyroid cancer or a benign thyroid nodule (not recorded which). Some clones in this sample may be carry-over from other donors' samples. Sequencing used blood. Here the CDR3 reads CASSIGAGRTDTQYF. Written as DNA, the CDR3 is TGTGCCAGTAGTATAGGAGCGGGAAGGACAGATACGCAGTATTTT. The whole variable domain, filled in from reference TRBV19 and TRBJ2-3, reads DGGITQSPKYLFRKEGQNVTLSCEQNLNHDAMYWYRQDPGQGLRLIYYSQIVNDFQKGDIAEGYSVSREKKESFPLTVTSAQKNPTAFYLCASSIGAGRTDTQYFGPGTRLTVL.